This record covers a single T cell receptor beta chain. With 4 bases removed from V and 0 bases from J, the gap between germline ends came to 7 bases. This CDR3 has 13 residues. The germline V gene has CDR1 SGHDN and CDR2 FVKESK. Sequencing was performed with immunoSEQ multiplex PCR; in TCRdb, only in-frame clones are kept and a portion is missing. Among 100,000 to 150,000 clones listed, roughly 80% were seen once. The entry originates in a study of blood T cell repertoires in COVID-19. Study summary: Both acute and convalescent COVID-19 samples were obtained from the United States, Italy and Spain. PBMCs, B-cell-depleted T cells, or T cells were the source of the cDNA or gDNA that made up the material.

The rearrangement uses TRBV14 and TRBJ2-7; D gene unclear. The source is a man aged 60-69 years with acute or convalescent COVID-19. The material sequenced was peripheral blood. CDR3 bases: TGTGCCAGCAGCCCGCGTCTCTCCTACGAGCAGTACTTC. Its protein product is CASSPRLSYEQYF.